The rows below give T cell receptor beta chains drawn from one sample of a study of blood T cell repertoires in COVID-19. This table comes from immunoSEQ multiplex PCR, and its TCRdb copy is limited to in-frame clones, with some not included. The profile shows about 160,000 clones, over 70% of them singletons. Sequencing was done on a sample of peripheral blood. The receptors come from a man between 65 and 79 years old with acute or convalescent COVID-19. CDR3s include the opening cysteine and the closing phenylalanine or tryptophan. The order of the fields is V gene, D gene, clone size, J gene, CDR3 protein, CDR3 DNA. The D gene is left open where the match is weak. Not every row has a clone size; where given, it reads once, few, many or a size class.

V: TRBV2
D: TRBD2
size: .
J: TRBJ2-5
CDR3: CASSDGRAGETQYF
DNA: TGTGCCAGCAGTGACGGGAGGGCCGGGGAGACCCAGTACTTC

V: TRBV19
D: TRBD1
size: .
J: TRBJ1-2
CDR3: CASSVPGGPNYGYTF
DNA: TGTGCCAGTAGTGTTCCAGGGGGCCCCAACTATGGCTACACCTTC

V: TRBV5-4
D: .
size: .
J: TRBJ2-2
CDR3: CASSHPKGIANTGELFF
DNA: TGTGCCAGCAGCCACCCTAAGGGGATCGCGAACACCGGGGAGCTGTTTTTT

V: TRBV2
D: .
size: .
J: TRBJ1-2
CDR3: CASSGNRVNYGYTF
DNA: TGTGCCAGCAGCGGGAATCGGGTTAACTATGGCTACACCTTC

V: TRBV12-3/TRBV12-4
D: .
size: .
J: TRBJ2-5
CDR3: CASSSGSGETQYF
DNA: TGTGCCAGCAGTTCGGGGTCTGGGGAGACCCAGTACTTC

V: TRBV7-2
D: TRBD2
size: once
J: TRBJ2-5
CDR3: CASSLALAGYQETQYF
DNA: TGTGCCAGCAGCTTAGCGCTAGCGGGGTACCAAGAGACCCAGTACTTC

V: TRBV12-3/TRBV12-4
D: .
size: .
J: TRBJ2-1
CDR3: CASSLLRNNEQFF
DNA: TGTGCCAGCAGTTTATTGAGGAACAATGAGCAGTTCTTC

V: TRBV7-9
D: TRBD2
size: .
J: TRBJ2-1
CDR3: CASSRSGGAYNEQFF
DNA: TGTGCCAGCAGCCGTAGCGGGGGTGCCTACAATGAGCAGTTCTTC

V: TRBV7-9
D: TRBD1
size: once
J: TRBJ1-1
CDR3: CASRQGLEAFF
DNA: TGTGCCAGCAGACAGGGGCTTGAAGCTTTCTTT

V: TRBV6-5
D: .
size: .
J: TRBJ1-2
CDR3: CASSYSRGWGGYTF
DNA: TGTGCCAGCAGTTACTCGAGGGGGTGGGGTGGCTACACCTTC

V: TRBV7-8
D: .
size: .
J: TRBJ1-6
CDR3: CASSPVAPSPLHF
DNA: TGTGCCAGCAGCCCCGTAGCCCCCTCACCCCTCCACTTT

V: TRBV4-3
D: .
size: .
J: TRBJ1-5
CDR3: CASSQDGGKNQPQHF
DNA: TGCGCCAGCAGCCAAGACGGGGGAAAAAATCAGCCCCAGCATTTT

V: TRBV11-1
D: .
size: .
J: TRBJ2-5
CDR3: CASSSRRESQETQYF
DNA: TGTGCCAGCAGCTCTCGTCGGGAGTCCCAAGAGACCCAGTACTTC

V: TRBV3-1/TRBV3-2
D: .
size: .
J: TRBJ1-2
CDR3: CASSQYGQSTPNGYTF
DNA: TGTGCCAGCAGCCAATACGGACAGTCAACCCCGAACGGCTACACCTTC

V: TRBV28
D: .
size: .
J: TRBJ1-2
CDR3: CASSGLGHYGYTF
DNA: TGTGCCAGCAGTGGTCTCGGTCACTATGGCTACACCTTC

V: TRBV5-3
D: .
size: .
J: TRBJ2-1
CDR3: CAIPPGGRWGYEQFF
DNA: TGTGCCATACCCCCCGGGGGGCGCTGGGGCTATGAGCAGTTCTTC

V: TRBV9
D: .
size: .
J: TRBJ2-2
CDR3: CASQTGGITGELFF
DNA: TGTGCCAGTCAGACAGGCGGAATCACCGGGGAGCTGTTTTTT

V: TRBV20-1
D: .
size: .
J: TRBJ1-5
CDR3: CSASVSRGGNQPQHF
DNA: TGCAGTGCTAGTGTCTCCAGGGGTGGCAATCAGCCCCAGCATTTT

V: TRBV28
D: .
size: once
J: TRBJ1-5
CDR3: CASSFPSNQPQHF
DNA: TGTGCCAGCAGTTTCCCGAGCAATCAGCCCCAGCATTTT

V: TRBV27
D: .
size: .
J: TRBJ1-2
CDR3: CASSLSNRGSFGYTF
DNA: TGTGCCAGCAGTTTATCGAATCGGGGGAGCTTTGGCTACACCTTC

V: TRBV28
D: .
size: once
J: TRBJ2-3
CDR3: CASSPPATAPSTDTQYF
DNA: TGTGCCAGCAGTCCCCCGGCGACAGCTCCTAGCACAGATACGCAGTATTTT

V: TRBV6-6
D: TRBD1
size: .
J: TRBJ1-1
CDR3: CASSYLGQGMNTEAFF
DNA: TGTGCCAGCAGTTACCTTGGACAGGGCATGAACACTGAAGCTTTCTTT

V: TRBV3-1/TRBV3-2
D: TRBD2
size: once
J: TRBJ2-3
CDR3: CASSQFPGTSGTGTDTQYF
DNA: TGTGCCAGCAGCCAATTCCCCGGGACTAGCGGGACAGGCACAGATACGCAGTATTTT

V: TRBV11-3
D: TRBD2
size: once
J: TRBJ2-1
CDR3: CASSLGGTRNNEQFF
DNA: TGTGCCAGCAGCCTAGGCGGGACTAGAAACAATGAGCAGTTCTTC

V: TRBV5-1
D: .
size: .
J: TRBJ2-6
CDR3: CASSMDGMMGANVLTF
DNA: TGCGCCAGCAGCATGGACGGTATGATGGGGGCCAACGTCCTGACTTTC

V: TRBV3-1/TRBV3-2
D: TRBD1
size: .
J: TRBJ1-2
CDR3: CASSLQGADGYTF
DNA: TGTGCCAGCAGCCTCCAGGGGGCGGATGGCTACACCTTC

V: TRBV5-1
D: TRBD2
size: once
J: TRBJ2-1
CDR3: CASSLAGGEQFF
DNA: TGCGCCAGCAGCTTGGCGGGAGGTGAGCAGTTCTTC

V: TRBV11-2
D: .
size: many
J: TRBJ1-1
CDR3: CASSLDAGKTFF
DNA: TGTGCCAGCAGCTTAGATGCGGGTAAAACTTTCTTT

V: TRBV6-5
D: TRBD2
size: .
J: TRBJ2-3
CDR3: CASREERGGADTQYF
DNA: TGTGCCAGCAGGGAGGAGCGGGGGGGCGCAGATACGCAGTATTTT

V: TRBV5-5
D: .
size: .
J: TRBJ1-2
CDR3: CASSLASGVNGYTF
DNA: TGTGCCAGCAGCTTGGCCTCAGGGGTCAATGGCTACACCTTC

V: TRBV13
D: .
size: .
J: TRBJ2-3
CDR3: CASRSGPQADTQYF
DNA: TGTGCCAGCAGATCTGGGCCCCAGGCAGATACGCAGTATTTT

V: TRBV5-8
D: TRBD1
size: once
J: TRBJ2-7
CDR3: CASSPAGTGLYEQYF
DNA: TGTGCCAGCAGCCCAGCAGGGACAGGGCTCTACGAGCAGTACTTC

V: TRBV5-1
D: TRBD2
size: .
J: TRBJ2-3
CDR3: CASSRLAASSTDTQYF
DNA: TGCGCCAGCAGCCGACTAGCGGCGTCTAGCACAGATACGCAGTATTTT

V: TRBV10-2
D: .
size: once
J: TRBJ1-5
CDR3: CASSDRDPFNQPQHF
DNA: TGCGCCAGCAGTGACAGGGATCCATTCAATCAGCCCCAGCATTTT

V: TRBV7-8
D: .
size: few
J: TRBJ1-4
CDR3: CASSLGAGFDEKLFF
DNA: TGTGCCAGCAGCTTAGGAGCAGGGTTTGATGAAAAACTGTTTTTT

V: TRBV5-6
D: .
size: .
J: TRBJ2-3
CDR3: CASSPGLYTDTQYF
DNA: TGTGCCAGCAGCCCGGGACTTTACACAGATACGCAGTATTTT

V: TRBV23-1
D: TRBD1
size: .
J: TRBJ2-2
CDR3: CASRGQGVSTGELFF
DNA: TGCGCCAGCAGGGGACAGGGTGTATCAACCGGGGAGCTGTTTTTT

V: TRBV6-1
D: TRBD1
size: .
J: TRBJ1-4
CDR3: CASSEDPGQGGTNEKLFF
DNA: TGTGCCAGCAGTGAAGACCCGGGCCAAGGGGGCACTAATGAAAAACTGTTTTTT

V: TRBV5-4
D: TRBD2
size: once
J: TRBJ2-3
CDR3: CASSLALAGTDTQYF
DNA: TGTGCCAGCAGCTTGGCACTAGCGGGCACAGATACGCAGTATTTT

V: TRBV11-2
D: .
size: few
J: TRBJ1-1
CDR3: CASSLATSHTEAFF
DNA: TGTGCCAGCAGCTTAGCGACATCGCACACTGAAGCTTTCTTT

V: TRBV4-1
D: TRBD1
size: .
J: TRBJ1-1
CDR3: CASSQDAGGNTEAFF
DNA: TGCGCCAGCAGCCAAGACGCAGGGGGGAACACTGAAGCTTTCTTT

V: TRBV6-7
D: .
size: .
J: TRBJ2-2
CDR3: CASSYCGEDPLPGELFF
DNA: TGTGCCAGCAGTTACTGTGGAGAGGATCCCCTCCCGGGAGAGCTGTTTTTT

V: TRBV19
D: .
size: .
J: TRBJ1-1
CDR3: CASSYRGDTEAFF
DNA: TGTGCCAGTAGTTATAGGGGTGATACTGAAGCTTTCTTT

V: TRBV28
D: TRBD1
size: .
J: TRBJ1-6
CDR3: CASSLRQGLTNSPLHF
DNA: TGTGCCAGCAGTTTAAGACAGGGACTTACCAATTCACCCCTCCACTTT

V: TRBV6-4
D: TRBD2
size: .
J: TRBJ2-5
CDR3: CASSEGTSPVVIQETQYF
DNA: TGTGCCAGCAGTGAGGGGACTAGCCCGGTCGTGATCCAAGAGACCCAGTACTTC